This T cell receptor (beta chain) was obtained from a study of shared clonotypes between healthy human individuals. Overall study findings and caveats: Represented diversity (both genetic and exposure-history) was limited by the small number of donors.

Donors, healthy HIV-negative adults, lacked recent acute infections or vaccinations. V was pared by 5 bases and J by 3 bases, with 9 bases between. Per germline, CDR1 LGHNA and CDR2 YSLEER. This CDR3 comprises 13 residues. In the case of this clone: Its specificity is unknown.

How the authors handled the data: Filtering of immunoSEQ junctional sequences could not match full-length read filtering. This table comes from immunoSEQ multiplex PCR, and its TCRdb copy is limited to in-frame clones, with some not included. The DNA gave D and trimming, while V, J and clone size come from that table. Of 2.3 million or so clones in the sample, over 85% are singletons; the top ten hold about 0.39%. This rearrangement joins TRBV4-3 to TRBJ2-3; D gene uncertain. Material: naive CD4+ T cells from PBMCs. Subset specified: CD45RA+ positively selected. This TCR came from a man in his late teens or twenties in good health. Some clones in this sample may be carry-over from other donors' samples. The CDR3 sequence is CASSTPGTDTQYF. The CDR3 nucleotides read TGCGCCAGCAGCACTCCCGGAACAGATACGCAGTATTTT.